The 13 T cell receptor beta chains below all came from one sample that was sequenced in a study of T cell repertoires in cytomegalovirus infection. TCRdb reprocessed the reads via MiXCR and lists one record per CDR3 protein. Of hundreds of thousands of distinct CDR3 sequences in the sample, around 30% are singletons; the top ten hold about 18%. Their antigens are not known. This material consisted of cultured PBMCs, taken from culture after CMV antigen stimulation. The origin of the receptors is a human donor in good health (CMV status not recorded). Some clones in this sample may be carry-over from other donors' samples.

The rearrangement links TRBV6-1 to TRBJ1-5; possibly TRBD1 for D (5 bases). CDR1 and CDR2 (germline): MNHNS, SASEGT. V was cut by 3 bases and J by 4 bases, with 7 bases left in between. This CDR3 is 13 amino acids long. CDR3 protein: CASSETDNQPQHF. Written as DNA, the CDR3 is TGTGCCAGCAGTGAGACAGATAATCAGCCCCAGCATTTT.

The table lists this clonotype with a few counts. The genes are TRBV2 and TRBJ1-1; 7 nucleotides match TRBD1. The length of the CDR3 is 13 residues. V lost 11 bases to trimming and J lost 5 bases; unmatched junction nucleotides: 11. From germline, CDR1 is SNHLY and CDR2 FYNNEI. CDR3 coding DNA: TGTGCCGGCCAGAGGGGGCGCGAAACTGAAGCTTTCTTT. Protein sequence: CAGQRGRETEAFF.

The table lists this clonotype with a few counts. The CDR3 DNA is TGTGCCAGCAAGTTCCCCTGGGCAGGGATGACTTCTTTCTTT. Translation: CASKFPWAGMTSFF. This rearrangement joins TRBV6-6 to TRBJ1-1; D is possibly TRBD1 (5 bases). This CDR3 has 14 residues. Germline loops: CDR1 MNHNY, CDR2 SVGAGI (reference sequence). V gave up 7 bases and J gave up 12 bases, with 24 bases separating them.

The chain links TRBV12-5 to TRBJ2-5; TRBD1 or TRBD2 may be the D gene (6 bases each). V gave up 7 bases and J gave up 2 bases, with 17 bases separating them. Germline V gene data show CDR1 as LGHNT and CDR2 as FRNRAP. The CDR3 runs to 15 residues. The CDR3 coding sequence is TGTGCTAGTGTCTCGCACAGGGAGGTACAAGAGACCCAGTACTTC. Protein: CASVSHREVQETQYF.

CDR3 nucleotides: TGTGCCAGCAGTTATGAAGGGGGCTCGCATCAAGAGACCCAGTACTTC. Translation gives CASSYEGGSHQETQYF. This rearrangement joins TRBV6-2 or TRBV6-3 to TRBJ2-5; TRBD1 agrees at 7 bases. Trimming cost V 3 bases and J 2 bases; bases outside gene matches: 9. This CDR3 has 16 residues. Germline CDR1 is MNHEY and CDR2 is SVGEGT.

The gene calls are TRBV2 and TRBJ2-1; TRBD2 is a possible D gene (5 bases). From germline, CDR1 is SNHLY and CDR2 FYNNEI. The CDR3 covers 14 residues. V lost 8 bases and J lost 5, with 16 bases in between. The CDR3 nucleotides read TGTGCCAGCGCCGGTTTTCGGGATAACAATGAGCAGTTCTTC. Translated: CASAGFRDNNEQFF.

This clonotype was counted between two and nine times. CDR3 protein: CASSSRRLGTGDFGANVLTF. CDR3 nucleotide sequence: TGTGCCAGCAGCTCCCGCCGTCTCGGGACAGGGGATTTTGGGGCCAACGTCCTGACTTTC. The V and J genes are TRBV7-9 and TRBJ2-6; 10 bases agree with TRBD1. Trimming cost V 4 bases and J 3 bases; bases outside gene matches: 15. The CDR3 is made up of 20 amino acids. Looked up from germline, CDR1 is SEHNR and CDR2 is FQNEAQ (reference sequence).

This clonotype was seen at least ten times. The chain recombines TRBV7-2 with TRBJ2-7; unclear D gene. Germline V gene lookup returns CDR1 SGHTA and CDR2 FQGNSA. This CDR3 spans 15 amino acids. The V gene lost 1 base and the J gene lost 0 bases, with 10 bases spanning the gap. CDR3 nucleotides: TGTGCCAGCAGCTTAGTTGCTCTGAGCTCCTACGAGCAGTACTTC. Protein: CASSLVALSSYEQYF.

The V and J genes are TRBV6-5 and TRBJ2-3, with 8 bases matching TRBD2. The CDR3 is 14 amino acids. V lost 5 bases to trimming and J lost 5 bases; unmatched junction nucleotides: 6. Per germline, CDR1 MNHEY and CDR2 SVGAGI. In DNA, the CDR3 is TGTGCCAGCAGTCCGGGACTAGTGTTAGATACGCAGTATTTT. This sequence encodes CASSPGLVLDTQYF.

The sample holds a few counts of this clonotype. The gene calls are TRBV20-1 and TRBJ2-1; the D is unclear. The germline gives CDR1 DFQATT, CDR2 SNEGSKA (reference sequence). V was clipped by 2 bases and J by 1 base, with 6 bases between them. CDR3 length: 13 amino acids. CDR3 sequence (DNA): TGCAGTGCTAGACAGATTTCCTACAATGAGCAGTTCTTC. Translating it yields CSARQISYNEQFF.

This clonotype showed up many times. The CDR3 here is CASWPGRANTGELFF. The DNA of the CDR3 is TGTGCCAGCTGGCCAGGCAGGGCGAACACCGGGGAGCTGTTTTTT. The rearrangement joins TRBV7-2 to TRBJ2-2; the D gene is possibly TRBD1 (5 bases). There are 15 residues in the CDR3. V gave up 8 bases and J gave up 0 bases, with 13 bases separating them. Germline loops: CDR1 SGHTA, CDR2 FQGNSA.

The table lists this clonotype with a few counts. The rearrangement links TRBV12-3 or TRBV12-4 to TRBJ2-3, with D perhaps being TRBD1 or TRBD2 (5 bases each). The CDR3 is 15 residues long. V shed 7 bases and J shed 3 bases, with 17 bases lying between them. Here the CDR3 DNA reads TGTGCCAGCATACATTATGGGGGTATGACAGATACGCAGTATTTT. Amino acids: CASIHYGGMTDTQYF.

J is TRBJ1-2 and V is TRBV19; D perhaps matches TRBD1 (5 bases). The CDR3 runs 15 residues. Germline-derived CDR1 and CDR2 are LNHDA and SQIVND (reference sequence). With 3 bases removed from V and 6 bases from J, the gap between germline ends came to 17 bases. The CDR3 nucleotides read TGTGCCAGTAGTATGGGGGTACGGGAGAACGATGGCTACACCTTC. It is translated as CASSMGVRENDGYTF.